These T cell receptor beta chains were read from a single sample in a study of neurological immune-mediated disorders. One entry per CDR3 protein results from TCRdb running MiXCR on the 5' RACE reads. In the table there are tens of thousands of distinct CDR3 sequences, around an eighth of which are singletons. Sequencing used PBMCs. These receptors were collected from a woman between 45 and 60 years old with HTLV-1-associated myelopathy (HAM/TSP). Both conserved end residues are part of each CDR3. The order of the fields is clone size, V gene, J gene, D gene, CDR3 protein, CDR3 DNA. A D gene is named only where the DNA matches it firmly. The size of a clone is reported for some rows only, either as once, few or many, or as a class for expanded clones.

>NA|TRBV3-1|TRBJ2-1|TRBD2
CASSLPVLAGPVNEQFF
TGTGCCAGCAGCCTACCTGTTCTAGCGGGGCCGGTTAATGAGCAGTTCTTC
>NA|TRBV4-2|TRBJ1-5|NA
CASSQVRGQPQHF
TGTGCCAGCAGCCAAGTGCGAGGGCAGCCCCAGCATTTT
>NA|TRBV12-3/TRBV12-4|TRBJ2-4|NA
CASSIHLAKNIQYF
TGTGCCAGCAGTATACATCTAGCCAAAAACATTCAGTACTTC
>many|TRBV7-2|TRBJ1-6|TRBD1
CASSLGTGASSPLHF
TGTGCCAGCAGCTTAGGGACAGGGGCGTCTTCACCCCTCCACTTT
>many|TRBV12-3/TRBV12-4|TRBJ1-3|NA
CASSLRQGKGNTIYF
TGTGCCAGCAGTTTACGGCAGGGGAAGGGAAACACCATATATTTT
>many|TRBV20-1|TRBJ1-4|NA
CSAKLPAGRGSEKLFF
TGCAGTGCCAAATTACCTGCAGGGAGGGGTAGTGAAAAACTGTTTTTT
>many|TRBV7-9|TRBJ1-1|NA
CASSWGQSNTEAFF
TGTGCCAGCAGCTGGGGACAATCGAACACTGAAGCTTTCTTT
>many|TRBV5-8|TRBJ2-1|NA
CASSLFGELEQFF
TGTGCCAGCAGCTTGTTCGGGGAACTCGAACAGTTCTTC
>many|TRBV12-3/TRBV12-4|TRBJ1-5|NA
CASSPSSGPDQPQHF
TGTGCCAGCAGTCCCAGCAGTGGGCCCGATCAGCCCCAGCATTTT
>many|TRBV19|TRBJ2-3|TRBD2
CASTTGGGNPSTDTQYF
TGTGCCAGTACTACGGGAGGGGGTAACCCAAGCACAGATACGCAGTATTTT
>few|TRBV5-1|TRBJ2-7|NA
CASSGGVEQYF
TGCGCCAGCAGCGGGGGCGTCGAGCAGTACTTC
>many|TRBV9|TRBJ1-4|NA
CASSVRGGNEKLFF
TGTGCCAGCAGCGTGAGGGGTGGGAATGAAAAACTGTTTTTT
>many|TRBV5-6|TRBJ1-2|NA
CASSPGTANYGYTF
TGTGCCAGCAGCCCCGGGACGGCTAACTATGGCTACACCTTC
>many|TRBV5-1|TRBJ1-2|TRBD1
CASSPLGQESYGYTF
TGCGCCAGCAGCCCCCTCGGACAGGAGAGCTATGGCTACACCTTC
>medium-sized|TRBV5-1|TRBJ2-3|TRBD2
CASSIRTSGGTDTQYF
TGCGCCAGCAGCATTCGGACTAGCGGGGGCACAGATACGCAGTATTTT
>NA|TRBV27|TRBJ2-1|NA
CASKGTSSYNEQFF
TGTGCCAGCAAGGGCACGAGCTCCTACAATGAGCAGTTCTTC
>NA|TRBV6-2/TRBV6-3|TRBJ2-3|NA
CASSYSWGSPDTQYF
TGTGCCAGCAGTTACAGCTGGGGCTCCCCAGATACGCAGTATTTT
>many|TRBV5-1|TRBJ2-1|NA
CASSLGGAGRLSYNEQFF
TGCGCCAGCAGCTTGGGGGGGGCGGGGAGACTCTCCTACAATGAGCAGTTCTTC
>NA|TRBV20-1|TRBJ2-5|NA
CSARDLSQEGLQETQYF
TGCAGTGCTAGAGATCTCTCCCAGGAGGGGCTTCAAGAGACCCAGTACTTC
>many|TRBV27|TRBJ1-6|TRBD1
CASSRQGHNSPLHF
TGTGCCAGCAGTAGACAGGGCCATAATTCACCCCTCCACTTT
>NA|TRBV11-2|TRBJ2-1|NA
CASSTMDTGNEQFF
TGTGCCAGCAGCACGATGGACACGGGCAATGAGCAGTTCTTC
>many|TRBV20-1|TRBJ2-5|TRBD2
CSARSPSGGGQETQYF
TGCAGTGCTAGGAGTCCTAGCGGGGGAGGTCAAGAGACCCAGTACTTC
>many|TRBV10-3|TRBJ2-4|NA
CAISESLGPDSLQYF
TGTGCCATCAGTGAGTCACTAGGCCCAGATTCCCTTCAGTACTTC
>many|TRBV7-9|TRBJ2-1|NA
CASSLDLYEQFF
TGTGCCAGCAGCTTAGATCTCTATGAGCAGTTCTTC
>many|TRBV6-2/TRBV6-3|TRBJ2-5|NA
CASRPGQQETQYF
TGTGCCAGCAGACCCGGACAGCAAGAGACCCAGTACTTC
>many|TRBV9|TRBJ2-5|NA
CASSVDEPGETQYF
TGTGCCAGCAGCGTAGATGAGCCGGGGGAGACCCAGTACTTC
>NA|TRBV5-1|TRBJ2-5|TRBD2
CASSLAGQGETQYF
TGCGCCAGCAGCCTAGCGGGGCAGGGAGAGACCCAGTACTTC
>many|TRBV5-6|TRBJ2-3|NA
CASSSQIRVAVDTQYF
TGTGCCAGCAGCTCCCAAATACGGGTAGCGGTTGATACGCAGTATTTT
>many|TRBV11-2|TRBJ1-2|NA
CASSPIVRAFYGYTF
TGTGCCAGCAGCCCGATCGTGCGTGCTTTCTATGGCTACACCTTC
>many|TRBV5-8|TRBJ1-5|NA
CASSLVLNTRSPQPQHF
TGTGCCAGCAGCTTGGTTTTAAATACGAGGAGTCCTCAGCCCCAGCATTTT
>many|TRBV20-1|TRBJ1-6|TRBD1
CSAAKPGQGGSPLHF
TGCAGTGCCGCGAAGCCGGGACAGGGTGGATCACCCCTCCACTTT
>NA|TRBV5-5|TRBJ2-5|NA
CASSIHRARETQYF
TGTGCCAGCAGCATTCACAGGGCACGGGAGACCCAGTACTTC
>many|TRBV6-1|TRBJ2-2|TRBD1
CASRGQGASKNTGELFF
TGTGCCAGCAGAGGACAGGGGGCATCCAAGAACACCGGGGAGCTGTTTTTT
>many|TRBV5-1|TRBJ2-6|NA
CASSSPGANVLTF
TGCGCCAGCAGCTCCCCTGGGGCCAACGTCCTGACTTTC
>many|TRBV5-1|TRBJ2-2|TRBD1
CASSSRDRGGNTGELFF
TGCGCCAGCAGCTCCCGGGACAGGGGAGGGAACACCGGGGAGCTGTTTTTT
>medium-sized|TRBV5-5|TRBJ1-6|NA
CASSFTRDSGSPLHF
TGTGCCAGCAGCTTTACTCGCGACTCTGGTTCACCCCTCCACTTT
>NA|TRBV5-1|TRBJ2-1|NA
CASTRTESSYNEQFF
TGCGCCAGCACCCGGACGGAAAGCTCCTACAATGAGCAGTTCTTC
>many|TRBV24-1|TRBJ2-2|NA
CATGPGRNTGELFF
TGTGCCACCGGCCCGGGACGGAACACCGGGGAGCTGTTTTTT
>many|TRBV10-3|TRBJ1-1|NA
CAITPGLGTEAFF
TGTGCCATCACCCCGGGGCTGGGCACTGAAGCTTTCTTT
>few|TRBV19|TRBJ1-1|TRBD1
CAACQGQGAEAFF
TGTGCCGCCTGCCAGGGACAGGGGGCTGAAGCTTTCTTT
>many|TRBV5-5|TRBJ2-5|NA
CASSLVRTGQETQYF
TGTGCCAGCAGCTTGGTCAGGACGGGACAAGAGACCCAGTACTTC
>many|TRBV11-2|TRBJ2-7|TRBD1
CASSFGQGDEQYF
TGTGCCAGCAGCTTTGGACAGGGCGACGAGCAGTACTTC
>many|TRBV10-3|TRBJ1-5|NA
CAISDRGDGGNQPQHF
TGTGCCATCAGTGATAGAGGGGATGGAGGCAATCAGCCCCAGCATTTT
>NA|TRBV29-1|TRBJ1-2|NA
CSVGYLLSNYGYTF
TGCAGCGTTGGTTACCTGCTTTCCAACTATGGCTACACCTTT
>many|TRBV5-6|TRBJ2-4|TRBD1
CASSTVDRGKNIQYF
TGTGCCAGCAGCACCGTAGACAGGGGCAAAAACATTCAGTACTTC
>many|TRBV15|TRBJ2-6|NA
CATSSGSSGANVLTF
TGTGCCACCAGCTCGGGGTCTTCTGGGGCCAACGTCCTGACTTTC
>many|TRBV28|TRBJ2-1|NA
CASSLWRGAPPREQFF
TGTGCCAGCAGTTTATGGAGGGGTGCCCCTCCTAGGGAGCAGTTCTTC
>many|TRBV27|TRBJ1-5|NA
CASSLSEGRDIHQPQHF
TGTGCCAGCAGTTTATCAGAGGGCAGGGATATCCATCAGCCCCAGCATTTT
>many|TRBV11-2|TRBJ2-3|NA
CASSPSTDTQYF
TGTGCCAGCAGCCCTAGCACAGATACGCAGTATTTT
>many|TRBV3-1|TRBJ1-2|NA
CASSQRYGGVRYGYTF
TGTGCCAGCAGCCAACGATATGGAGGCGTGCGCTATGGCTACACCTTC
>many|TRBV7-2|TRBJ2-1|NA
CASSLAPFPNEQFF
TGTGCCAGCAGCTTAGCCCCGTTCCCCAATGAGCAGTTCTTC
>many|TRBV10-3|TRBJ1-5|NA
CATLLGEGEPQHF
TGTGCCACCCTGTTAGGGGAAGGCGAGCCCCAGCATTTT
>many|TRBV7-6|TRBJ2-6|TRBD1
CASSQETGSGANVLTF
TGTGCCAGCAGCCAAGAGACAGGGTCTGGGGCCAACGTCCTGACTTTC
>many|TRBV5-1|TRBJ2-7|NA
CASSLGGTYEQYF
TGCGCCAGCAGCTTGGGAGGGACCTACGAGCAGTACTTC